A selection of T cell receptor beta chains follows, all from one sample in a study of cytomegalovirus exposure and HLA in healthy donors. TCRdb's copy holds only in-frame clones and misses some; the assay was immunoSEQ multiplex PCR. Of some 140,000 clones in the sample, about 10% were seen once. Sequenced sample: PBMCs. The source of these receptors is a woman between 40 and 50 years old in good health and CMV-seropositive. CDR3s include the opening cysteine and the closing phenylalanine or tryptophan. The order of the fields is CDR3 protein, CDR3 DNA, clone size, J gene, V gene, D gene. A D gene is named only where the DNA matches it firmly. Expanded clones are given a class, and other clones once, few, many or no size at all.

CASSPPEGFSLNYTF,TGTGCCAGCTCACCACCGGAGGGCTTCTCTCTTAACTACACCTTC,few,TRBJ1-2,TRBV18,.
CASRITGNTEAFF,TGTGCCAGTAGAATAACCGGGAACACTGAAGCTTTCTTT,.,TRBJ1-1,TRBV19,.
CASSPGTGSNEQFF,TGCGCCAGCAGCCCTGGGACAGGGTCAAATGAGCAGTTCTTC,few,TRBJ2-1,TRBV5-1,TRBD1
CASSLEGTGYYEQYF,TGCGCCAGCAGCTTGGAGGGGACAGGCTACTACGAGCAGTACTTC,few,TRBJ2-7,TRBV5-1,TRBD1
CAISESASSGNTIYF,TGTGCCATCAGTGAGTCGGCCAGCTCTGGAAACACCATATATTTT,few,TRBJ1-3,TRBV10-3,.
CASRPIRGSGEQYF,TGTGCCAGCAGACCTATCAGGGGTTCGGGCGAGCAGTACTTC,few,TRBJ2-7,TRBV27,.
CASSLAGGGYTF,TGTGCCAGCAGCTTGGCGGGGGGGGGCTACACCTTC,.,TRBJ1-2,TRBV5-4,.
CASARQGLAAEQFF,TGTGCCAGCGCCCGACAGGGACTAGCGGCCGAGCAGTTCTTC,.,TRBJ2-1,TRBV6-5,TRBD2
CASSVGQAGGRNEQFF,TGTGCCAGCAGCGTAGGGCAAGCGGGGGGGCGGAATGAGCAGTTCTTC,.,TRBJ2-1,TRBV9,TRBD2
CASSPPGGLDYGYTF,TGTGCCAGCAGCCCGCCGGGGGGCTTAGACTATGGCTACACCTTC,.,TRBJ1-2,TRBV7-2,.
CASNLQGDEEKLFF,TGTGCCAGTAATCTACAGGGTGACGAGGAAAAACTGTTTTTT,.,TRBJ1-4,TRBV2,.
CASSAHKYNEQFF,TGTGCCAGCAGTGCCCACAAATACAATGAGCAGTTCTTC,few,TRBJ2-1,TRBV2,.
CASAAPSRGNTIYF,TGTGCCAGCGCTGCCCCATCGAGGGGAAACACCATATATTTT,.,TRBJ1-3,TRBV6-5,.
CASSSQGFGYTF,TGTGCCAGCAGTTCTCAGGGGTTTGGCTACACCTTC,few,TRBJ1-2,TRBV6-5,.
CASTRGGAYGELFF,TGTGCCAGCACGAGAGGGGGGGCCTACGGGGAGCTGTTTTTT,few,TRBJ2-2,TRBV2,.
CASSQWGQYDYGYTF,TGCGCCAGCAGCCAATGGGGACAGTATGACTATGGCTACACCTTC,.,TRBJ1-2,TRBV4-1,TRBD1
CASSYLRRGISYEQYF,TGTGCCAGCAGTTATCTTCGCAGGGGTATCTCCTACGAGCAGTACTTC,.,TRBJ2-7,TRBV6-6,.
CASSYRGGSTDTQYF,TGCGCCAGCAGCTACAGGGGTGGGAGCACAGATACGCAGTATTTT,.,TRBJ2-3,TRBV5-1,TRBD1
CASSTAEDRERLRETQYF,TGTGCCAGCAGCACCGCGGAGGACAGGGAACGGTTAAGAGAGACCCAGTACTTC,few,TRBJ2-5,TRBV14,TRBD1
CASSPGGQPNPYGYTF,TGTGCCAGCAGCCCAGGTGGTCAACCAAACCCCTATGGCTACACCTTC,few,TRBJ1-2,TRBV5-4,.
CASSLLWRDEQFF,TGTGCCAGCAGCTTGTTGTGGAGAGATGAGCAGTTCTTC,few,TRBJ2-1,TRBV5-6,.
CASSPFSGDSYEQYF,TGTGCCAGCTCACCATTCAGCGGGGATTCCTACGAGCAGTACTTC,.,TRBJ2-7,TRBV18,TRBD2
CASSFNGDNTGELFF,TGTGCCAGCAGCTTCAACGGGGATAACACCGGGGAGCTGTTTTTT,once,TRBJ2-2,TRBV7-2,.
CASSSGQGHGNYGYTF,TGCGCCAGCAGCTCCGGACAGGGTCATGGCAACTATGGCTACACCTTC,few,TRBJ1-2,TRBV5-1,TRBD1
CAKSYPGTPETQYF,TGCGCCAAATCTTATCCCGGGACACCAGAAACCCAGTACTTC,few,TRBJ2-5,TRBV10-1,.
CASSDRQRNQPQHF,TGTGCCAGCAGTGATCGGCAGCGAAATCAGCCCCAGCATTTT,few,TRBJ1-5,TRBV2,.
CASSSQETQYF,TGTGCCAGCAGTTCACAAGAGACCCAGTACTTC,few,TRBJ2-5,TRBV11-3,.
CASSVAGTSGETQYF,TGTGCCAGCAGCGTAGCTGGGACTAGCGGAGAGACCCAGTACTTC,few,TRBJ2-5,TRBV9,TRBD2
CASTQTGDREKLFF,TGTGCCAGTACCCAGACAGGGGATCGGGAAAAACTGTTTTTT,few,TRBJ1-4,TRBV19,TRBD1